The 27 T cell receptor beta chains reported below all come from one sample, sequenced in a study of blood T cell repertoires in COVID-19. Measured with immunoSEQ multiplex PCR; TCRdb has only the in-frame clones, and not every one. The data contain about 230,000 clones, just over 85% of them singletons. The sample was peripheral blood. The receptors here all came from a man aged 50 or older with COVID-19, enrolled during active disease.

The chain has TRBV21-1 and TRBJ1-3. TRBV21-1 is termed a pseudogene. The CDR3 totals 15 residues. The CDR3 protein is CASSKRGSSGNTIYF. In nucleotides, the CDR3 is TGTGCCAGCAGCAAACGAGGGAGCTCTGGAAACACCATATATTTT.

The J gene is TRBJ2-2, the V gene TRBV6-4; D may be TRBD1 (6 bases). The CDR3 contains 14 residues. V was shortened by 7 bases and J by 4 bases, with 13 bases between the two germline ends. Germline CDR1 is MRHNA and CDR2 is SNTAGT. CDR3 nucleotide sequence: TGTGCCAGCACTGATACAGGGACCACCGGGGAGCTGTTTTTT. Amino acid sequence: CASTDTGTTGELFF.

The chain joins TRBV27 to TRBJ2-7, with 10 bases that match TRBD1. Germline CDR1 and CDR2: MNHEY and SMNVEV (reference sequence). V shed 3 bases and J 7 bases; nucleotides not matched to a gene: 9. This CDR3 contains 15 residues. The CDR3 loop reads CASSFSGQGVGEQYF. The CDR3 coding sequence is TGTGCCAGCAGTTTCAGTGGACAGGGGGTAGGGGAGCAGTACTTC.

This chain joins TRBV7-3 and TRBJ1-1, with D perhaps matching TRBD1 (5 bases). Between the trimmed V and J ends, which lost 9 bases and 3 bases, there was a span of 20 bases. The CDR3 runs 15 residues. Germline CDR1 reads SGHTA; CDR2 reads FQGTGA. The CDR3 reads CAREGEGRRDTEAFF. CDR3 bases: TGTGCCAGGGAAGGGGAGGGGCGAAGGGACACTGAAGCTTTCTTT.

This chain joins TRBV14 and TRBJ2-3; D is unclear. Between the trimmed V and J ends, which lost 2 bases and 5 bases, there was a span of 5 bases. Germline V gene lookup returns CDR1 SGHDN and CDR2 FVKESK. The CDR3 runs 12 residues. The CDR3 sequence is CASSQYVDTQYF. CDR3 coding DNA: TGTGCCAGCAGCCAATATGTAGATACGCAGTATTTT.

This clone was seen a single time. The J gene is TRBJ2-3, the V gene TRBV21-1; TRBD2 was called by the table and not checked on the DNA. TRBV21-1 is listed as a pseudogene. The CDR3 length is 19 residues. The CDR3 bases are TGTGCCAGCAGCAAAACCCCTGGGACTAGCGGGAGAAGTACAGATACGCAGTATTTT. It yields the protein CASSKTPGTSGRSTDTQYF.

The DNA for the CDR3 is TGTGCCAGTAGTGGGGAGTTCTCTGGGGCCAACGTCCTGACTTTC. It is translated as CASSGEFSGANVLTF. The rearrangement links TRBV19 to TRBJ2-6, with D maybe TRBD2 (5 bases). CDR1 and CDR2 from the germline V gene are LNHDA and SQIVND (reference sequence). CDR3 length equals 15 residues. V was clipped by 5 bases and J by 0 bases, with 8 bases between them.

The V call is TRBV27, the J call TRBJ2-5; unclear D gene. The V and J ends lost 2 bases and 4 bases respectively, with 5 bases between them. The CDR3 extends over 12 amino acids. Germline CDR1 reads MNHEY; CDR2 reads SMNVEV (reference sequence). CDR3 in DNA: TGTGCCAGCAGTTTAACGGGAGAGACCCAGTACTTC. This gives the protein CASSLTGETQYF.

The rearrangement links TRBV6-5 to TRBJ2-1; 10 positions agree with TRBD1. This CDR3 has 13 residues. The trim removed 6 bases at V and 8 bases at J, leaving 4 bases unmatched. Looked up from germline, CDR1 is MNHEY and CDR2 is SVGAGI. The CDR3 loop is CASRLGQGDEQFF. CDR3 nucleotide sequence: TGTGCCAGCAGATTAGGACAGGGGGATGAGCAGTTCTTC.

In its sample, this clone was seen many times. The rearrangement uses TRBV6-2 or TRBV6-3 and TRBJ1-5, with 9 nucleotides matching TRBD1. There are 13 residues in the CDR3. Germline values: CDR1 MNHEY, CDR2 SVGEGT. The ends lost 5 bases at V and 9 bases at J; junction bases unmatched: 5. Here the CDR3 DNA reads TGTGCCAGCAGTCGGACAGGGGAACGGCCCCAGCATTTT. This translates into CASSRTGERPQHF.

This chain links TRBV12-3 or TRBV12-4 with TRBJ2-3, with 10 bases matching TRBD2. The CDR3 is 13 residues long. The trim removed 10 bases at V and 7 bases at J, leaving 8 bases unmatched. CDR3 sequence: CAIQSGGAYTQYF. The DNA of the CDR3 is TGTGCCATCCAAAGCGGGGGGGCTTATACGCAGTATTTT.

The chain couples TRBV5-1 to TRBJ1-6, with D uncertain. The germline V gene encodes CDR1 SGHRS and CDR2 YFSETQ. This CDR3 is 14 amino acids long. Trimming stripped 1 base from V and 9 bases from J, with 11 bases between. The CDR3 reads CASSLSGVFSPLHF. CDR3 in DNA: TGCGCCAGCAGCTTGAGCGGGGTATTTTCACCCCTCCACTTT.

This chain uses TRBV12-3 or TRBV12-4 with TRBJ2-7; maybe TRBD1 (6 bases). Trimming took off 5 bases at V and 1 base at J, with 9 bases between the two ends. This CDR3 is 13 amino acids long. The CDR3 is CASSMDSSYEQYF. The CDR3 DNA follows: TGTGCCAGCAGTATGGACAGTTCCTACGAGCAGTACTTC.

This clone was seen a single time. This chain connects TRBV7-9 to TRBJ1-1; 9 bases match TRBD1. From germline, CDR1 is SEHNR and CDR2 FQNEAQ (reference sequence). The CDR3 spans 14 residues. Trimming took 5 bases from V and 3 from J; bases not matched to a gene: 4. The CDR3 nucleotides are TGTGCCAGCAGCCCACGGACAGGGGACACTGAAGCTTTCTTT. This codes for CASSPRTGDTEAFF.

This chain joins TRBV9 and TRBJ2-1; the D gene is possibly TRBD2 (5 bases). Germline CDR1 and CDR2: SGDLS and YYNGEE. V was shortened by 3 bases and J by 0 bases, with 16 bases between the two germline ends. This CDR3 has 17 residues. Here the CDR3 DNA reads TGTGCCAGCAGCGACCCAGCAGGCGAGGGCTCCTACAATGAGCAGTTCTTC. Its protein is CASSDPAGEGSYNEQFF. Full variable domain (rest looked up from reference TRBV9 and TRBJ2-1): DSGVTQTPKHLITATGQRVTLRCSPRSGDLSVYWYQQSLDQGLQFLIQYYNGEERAKGNILERFSAQQFPDLHSELNLSSLELGDSALYFCASSDPAGEGSYNEQFFGPGTRLTVL.

V usage is TRBV7-9 and J usage is TRBJ2-3, with 7 bases identical to TRBD1. V was clipped by 1 base and J by 5 bases; unmatched bases: 3. Germline V gene lookup returns CDR1 SEHNR and CDR2 FQNEAQ (reference sequence). This CDR3 comprises 14 residues. CDR3 residues: CASSLDRGVDTQYF. CDR3 DNA sequence: TGTGCCAGCAGCTTAGACAGGGGTGTAGATACGCAGTATTTT.

The V gene is TRBV5-1, the J gene TRBJ2-7, with a weak D call TRBD1 (7 bases). V lost 4 bases to trimming and J lost 0 bases, with 17 bases between them. The CDR3 totals 16 residues. The germline V gene encodes CDR1 SGHRS and CDR2 YFSETQ. The CDR3 spells CASSPGGGESSYEQYF. The CDR3 DNA reads as TGCGCCAGCAGCCCCGGAGGGGGCGAGAGCTCCTACGAGCAGTACTTC.

This chain joins TRBV12-3 or TRBV12-4 and TRBJ1-2; TRBD1 is a possible D gene (6 bases). Trimming removed 2 bases at V and 6 bases at J, with 10 bases between. The CDR3 has 13 amino acids. The CDR3 region is CASSLSGANGYTF. As DNA, the CDR3 is TGTGCCAGCAGTTTATCAGGGGCTAATGGCTACACCTTC.

The V gene is TRBV7-3, the J gene TRBJ1-6; D perhaps matches TRBD1 (6 bases). Germline CDR1 and CDR2: SGHTA and FQGTGA. Deletions cut 5 bases from V and 7 bases from J, with 15 bases between. The CDR3 is made up of 15 amino acids. The CDR3 here is CASSLSGTPNSPLHF. CDR3 bases: TGTGCCAGCAGCCTTTCCGGGACACCGAATTCACCCCTCCACTTT.

The CDR3 loop reads CASSSGTSGRASYEQYF. CDR3 sequence (DNA): TGCGCCAGCAGCTCCGGGACTAGCGGGAGGGCCTCCTACGAGCAGTACTTC. J is TRBJ2-7 and V is TRBV5-1; 16 bases match TRBD2. CDR1 SGHRS and CDR2 YFSETQ come from the germline V gene. The junction had 3 bases not matched to a gene; V was cut back by 3 bases and J by 0 bases. This CDR3 contains 17 residues.

This rearrangement joins TRBV10-1 to TRBJ1-2; weak D call: TRBD1 (5 bases). Germline V gives CDR1 WNHNN, CDR2 SYGVQD (reference sequence). Trimming took 6 bases from V and 0 from J, leaving 23 bases between them. The CDR3 contains 18 residues. Written as DNA, the CDR3 is TGCGCCAGCAGCCCGCCCCCCGGTGCCGGGGGAACTAACTATGGCTACACCTTC. Its protein is CASSPPPGAGGTNYGYTF.

The chain links TRBV14 to TRBJ2-1; weak D call: TRBD1 (6 bases). Trimming stripped 0 bases from V and 6 bases from J, with 15 bases between. Germline V lookup: CDR1 SGHDN, CDR2 FVKESK. The CDR3 is made up of 16 amino acids. The CDR3 nucleotides are TGTGCCAGCAGCCAAGATTTGGGGGCGTCCGGCAATGAGCAGTTCTTC. It is translated as CASSQDLGASGNEQFF.

The chain carries TRBV7-3 and TRBJ2-1; the D gene is possibly TRBD2 (5 bases). Germline V gives CDR1 SGHTA, CDR2 FQGTGA. With 5 bases removed from V and 9 bases from J, the gap between germline ends came to 17 bases. The CDR3 sequence is 14 residues long. CDR3 protein: CASSPISGMGEQFF. As DNA, the CDR3 is TGTGCCAGCAGCCCGATCTCCGGGATGGGTGAGCAGTTCTTC.

J is TRBJ2-1 and V is TRBV5-4; 10 bases agree with TRBD1. The V segment lost 1 base and the J segment 7 bases; nucleotides outside the gene matches: 14. Per germline, CDR1 SGHNT and CDR2 YYREEE (reference sequence). The CDR3 length is 18 residues. Written as DNA, the CDR3 is TGTGCCAGCAGCTTGATCAGTATCCGGGGACAGGGGAGGAATGAGCAGTTCTTC. The encoded protein is CASSLISIRGQGRNEQFF.

This clone was recorded once. This rearrangement joins TRBV5-1 to TRBJ1-6; 8 bases match TRBD1. The trim removed 7 bases at V and 9 bases at J, leaving 15 bases unmatched. CDR3 length: 16 amino acids. Germline values: CDR1 SGHRS, CDR2 YFSETQ. The DNA for the CDR3 is TGCGCCAGCTGCCTGCACTTCGGACAGGGTGGTTCACCCCTCCACTTT. Its translation: CASCLHFGQGGSPLHF.

This rearrangement joins TRBV9 to TRBJ1-2, with D possibly matching TRBD1 (6 bases). This CDR3 has 16 amino acids. V was clipped by 3 bases and J by 7 bases, with 22 bases between them. The germline CDR1 and CDR2 sequences are SGDLS and YYNGEE. CDR3 DNA: TGTGCCAGCAGCGCCGAAGGAAGACAGGCGAGTGGTGGCTACACCTTC. Encoded protein: CASSAEGRQASGGYTF.

This clone was detected a few times. This sequence joins TRBV2 and TRBJ2-1; 7 nucleotides match TRBD2. The CDR3 loop spans 17 amino acids. Germline V CDR1 and CDR2: SNHLY, FYNNEI. Trimming removed 0 bases from V and 5 bases from J; junction bases left unmatched: 10. The DNA for the CDR3 is TGTGCCAGCAGTGAAGCGCTTGGGAGGGCCGTGGACAATGAGCAGTTCTTC. Translated: CASSEALGRAVDNEQFF.